A single count supports the clone carrying this T cell receptor (beta chain). The data are from a study of T cell changes during pregnancy in multiple sclerosis. J lost 8 bases, V lost 2 bases, and 2 bases had no gene match. The germline V gene encodes CDR1 SGHRS and CDR2 YFSETQ. The CDR3 is 13 residues long. Only in-frame clones appear in the TCRdb table, and some are missing; sequencing was by immunoSEQ multiplex PCR. The repertoire holds tens of thousands of clones, with 90% as singletons. Sequenced material: peripheral blood, taken in the second trimester of pregnancy. The TCR sequence derives from a female donor in good health, enrolled as a control in a pregnancy study. The chain employs TRBV5-1 and TRBJ2-1, with TRBD1 matching 9 bases. The DNA of the CDR3 is TGCGCCAGCAGCTTCAGACAGGGGGATGAGCAGTTCTTC. Amino acids: CASSFRQGDEQFF.